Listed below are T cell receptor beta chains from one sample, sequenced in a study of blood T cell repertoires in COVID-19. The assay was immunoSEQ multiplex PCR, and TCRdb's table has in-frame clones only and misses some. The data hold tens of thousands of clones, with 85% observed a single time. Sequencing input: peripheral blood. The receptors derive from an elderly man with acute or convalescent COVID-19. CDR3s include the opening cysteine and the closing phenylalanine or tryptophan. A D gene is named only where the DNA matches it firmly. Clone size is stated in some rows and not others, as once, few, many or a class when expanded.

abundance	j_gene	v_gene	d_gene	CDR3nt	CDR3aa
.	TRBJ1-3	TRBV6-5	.	TGTGCCAGCAGATCAGGGCTCGGAAACACCATATATTTT	CASRSGLGNTIYF
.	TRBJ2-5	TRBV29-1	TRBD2	TGCAGCGTAGCGGGAGGGGTGAAAGAGACCCAGTACTTC	CSVAGGVKETQYF
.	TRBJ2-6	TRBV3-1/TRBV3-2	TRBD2	TGTGCCAGCAGCCCTGGGACTAGCGGGATTCCCTCTGGGGCCAACGTCCTGACTTTC	CASSPGTSGIPSGANVLTF
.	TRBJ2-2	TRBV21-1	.	TGTGCCAGCAGGGAAGGGGTCACCGGGGAGCTGTTTTTT	CASREGVTGELFF
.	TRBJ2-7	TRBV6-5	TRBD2	TGTGCCAGCAGCTTAAGCGGGAGCCCCTCCTACGAGCAGTACTTC	CASSLSGSPSYEQYF
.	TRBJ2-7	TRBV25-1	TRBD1	TGTGCCAGCAGAGGGGGCTTCTCCTACGAGCAGTACTTC	CASRGGFSYEQYF
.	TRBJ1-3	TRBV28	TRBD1	TGTGCCAGCAGAGCCCCGGGACAGGGGGCCAGGGTTGGAAACACCATATATTTT	CASRAPGQGARVGNTIYF
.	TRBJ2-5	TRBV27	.	TGTGCCAGCAGTTCCGGGACTCCTGGGGGGACCCAGTACTTC	CASSSGTPGGTQYF
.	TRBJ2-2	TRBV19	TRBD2	TGTGCCAGCGGAGAATTTAAGGGACTAGCGGTGAACACCGGGGAGCTGTTTTTT	CASGEFKGLAVNTGELFF
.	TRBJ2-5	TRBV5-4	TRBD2	TGTGCCAGCAGCTTGGCTAGCGGGGGGGAGACCCAGTACTTC	CASSLASGGETQYF
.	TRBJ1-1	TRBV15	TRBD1	TGTGCCACCAGCAGGGGGGGACAGGGGAGCACTGAAGCTTTCTTT	CATSRGGQGSTEAFF
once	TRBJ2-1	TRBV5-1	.	TGCGCCAGCAGCCCTACTAGGAGGTCCTACAATGAGCAGTTCTTC	CASSPTRRSYNEQFF
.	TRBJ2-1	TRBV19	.	TGTGCCACAAACGGCGGCGTCTCCTACAATGAGCAGTTCTTC	CATNGGVSYNEQFF
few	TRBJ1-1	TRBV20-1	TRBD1	TGCAGTGCTAGTGGGCCCGGACCGACAGGGTTGGACACTGAAGCTTTCTTT	CSASGPGPTGLDTEAFF
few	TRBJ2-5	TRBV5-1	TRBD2	TGCGCCAGCAGCTTGGCGGGCAGCGGGAGTAGTCAAGAGACCCAGTACTTC	CASSLAGSGSSQETQYF
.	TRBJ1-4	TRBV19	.	TGTGCCAGTAGTCCGGGGAATGAAAAACTGTTTTTT	CASSPGNEKLFF
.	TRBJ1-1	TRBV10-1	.	TGCGCCAGCCTCCCGCCAGACATGAACACTGAAGCTTTCTTT	CASLPPDMNTEAFF
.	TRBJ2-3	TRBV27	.	TGTGCCAGCAGTTTCGTGGGAGGATACACAGATACGCAGTATTTT	CASSFVGGYTDTQYF
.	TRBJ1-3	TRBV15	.	TGTGCCACCGGGGGGTATGGAAACACCATATATTTT	CATGGYGNTIYF
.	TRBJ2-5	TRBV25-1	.	TGTGCCAGCAGTGAATCTATCGTAGAGACCCAGTACTTC	CASSESIVETQYF
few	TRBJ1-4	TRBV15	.	TGTGCCACCAGCAGATTAACAGGAGAGCGGGAGGAAAAACTGTTTTTT	CATSRLTGEREEKLFF
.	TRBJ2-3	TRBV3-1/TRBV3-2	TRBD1	TGTGCCAGCAGCCCCGGTCTTAAAAGGGGGCCTAGCACAGATACGCAGTATTTT	CASSPGLKRGPSTDTQYF
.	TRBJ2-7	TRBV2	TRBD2	TGTGCCAGCAGCCCGACTAGCGGGAACTACGAGCAGTACTTC	CASSPTSGNYEQYF
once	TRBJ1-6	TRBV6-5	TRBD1	TGTGCCAGTGGGGACAGTGGGGGGTCCCTCCACTTT	CASGDSGGSLHF
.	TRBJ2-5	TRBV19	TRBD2	TGTGCCAGTAGTAAACGGGAGGCTCAAGAGACCCAGTACTTC	CASSKREAQETQYF
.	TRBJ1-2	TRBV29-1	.	TGCAGCGTTGAACAGGCAGGGTGGGGCTATGGCTACACCTTC	CSVEQAGWGYGYTF
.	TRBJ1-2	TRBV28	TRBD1	TGTGCCAGCAGTCCGGGGACAGGGGTCTATGGCTACACCTTC	CASSPGTGVYGYTF
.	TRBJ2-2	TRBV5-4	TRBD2	TGTGCCAGCAGCTTGCCAGCGGGAGGGACGGCGGGCACCGGGGAGCTGTTTTTT	CASSLPAGGTAGTGELFF
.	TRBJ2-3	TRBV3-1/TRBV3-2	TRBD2	TGTGCCAGCAGCCAGGGGGGGGCAGATACGCAGTATTTT	CASSQGGADTQYF
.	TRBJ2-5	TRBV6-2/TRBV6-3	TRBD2	TGTGCCAGCAGTTCGAGACTAGCGGGATTCCAAGAGACCCAGTACTTC	CASSSRLAGFQETQYF
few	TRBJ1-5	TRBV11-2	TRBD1	TGTGCCAGCAGCTTAACTAAGCCGGGACAGGATAGCAATCAGCCCCAGCATTTT	CASSLTKPGQDSNQPQHF
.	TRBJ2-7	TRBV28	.	TGTGCCAGCAGTTTATCAAGGGGGAGTAACGACGAGCAGTACTTC	CASSLSRGSNDEQYF
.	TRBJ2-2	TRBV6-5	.	TGTGCCAGCGACGCGGGGACCACCGGGGAGCTGTTTTTT	CASDAGTTGELFF
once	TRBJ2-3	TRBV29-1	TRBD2	TGCAGCGTTAGCCGGGAGGGGGGCACAGATACGCAGTATTTT	CSVSREGGTDTQYF
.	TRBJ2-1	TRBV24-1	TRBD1	TGTGCCACCAGTGATTCGGACAGGGGGCAGTTCTTC	CATSDSDRGQFF
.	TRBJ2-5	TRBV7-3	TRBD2	TGTGCCAGCAGCTTACGTAGCGGGAAAGAGACCCAGTACTTC	CASSLRSGKETQYF
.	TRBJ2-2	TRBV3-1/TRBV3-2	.	TGTGCCAGCAGACCCGGCGGAAACTCGAACACCGGGGAGCTGTTTTTT	CASRPGGNSNTGELFF
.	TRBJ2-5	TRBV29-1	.	TGCAGCGTCGCGGACAGTCTCGGAGAGACCCAGTACTTC	CSVADSLGETQYF
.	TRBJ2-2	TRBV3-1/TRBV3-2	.	TGTGCCAGCAGCCAAGTAGAATACACCGGGGAGCTGTTTTTT	CASSQVEYTGELFF
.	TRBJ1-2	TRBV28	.	TGTGCCACCCCAGAAGGGGGACGGACGGATGGCTACACCTTC	CATPEGGRTDGYTF
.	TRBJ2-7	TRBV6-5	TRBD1	TGTGCCAGCAGGACAGGGGGCGGTTACGAGCAGTACTTC	CASRTGGGYEQYF
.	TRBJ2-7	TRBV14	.	TGTGCCAGCAGCCAAGATCCCCAGGGGCAGCAGTACTTC	CASSQDPQGQQYF
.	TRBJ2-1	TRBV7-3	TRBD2	TGTGCCAGCAGCCAAGGACTAGCGGCAGGGGCTGAGCAGTTCTTC	CASSQGLAAGAEQFF
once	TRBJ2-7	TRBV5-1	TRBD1	TGCGCCAGCAAACCGGGACAGGGCCTCTACGAGCAGTACTTC	CASKPGQGLYEQYF
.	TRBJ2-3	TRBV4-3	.	TGCGCCAGCAGCCAAGATCGTCCAGACACAGATACGCAGTATTTT	CASSQDRPDTDTQYF
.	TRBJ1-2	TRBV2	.	TGTGCCAGCAGTGAAAACGGTCTATCCAACTATGGCTACACCTTC	CASSENGLSNYGYTF
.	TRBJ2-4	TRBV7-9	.	TGTGCCAGCAGCACGGACGGGAGCGGCATTCAGTACTTC	CASSTDGSGIQYF
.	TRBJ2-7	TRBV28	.	TGTGCCAGCAGTTCCAATCGGGACTTCACCTACGAGCAGTACTTC	CASSSNRDFTYEQYF
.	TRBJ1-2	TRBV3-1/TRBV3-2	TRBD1	TGTGCCAGCAGCCAAGAATTGGGGACAGGGTCGACCTATGGCTACACCTTC	CASSQELGTGSTYGYTF
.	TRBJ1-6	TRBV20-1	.	TGCAGTGCTAGTTCCGGGAATAGCGGCAATAATTCACCCCTCCACTTT	CSASSGNSGNNSPLHF
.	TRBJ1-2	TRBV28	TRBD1	TGTGCCAGCAGTATACAGGGGGCGGTCTATGGCTACACCTTC	CASSIQGAVYGYTF
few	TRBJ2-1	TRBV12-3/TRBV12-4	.	TGTGCCAGCAGCCCTGCTAGGAATGAGCAGTTCTTC	CASSPARNEQFF
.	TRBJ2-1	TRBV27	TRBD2	TGTGCCAGCAGTAGAGGACTAGCGGTAGGAGATGAGCAGTTCTTC	CASSRGLAVGDEQFF
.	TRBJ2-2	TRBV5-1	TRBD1	TGCGCCAGCAGCTATCACAGGGGGCTTGAGAACACCGGGGAGCTGTTTTTT	CASSYHRGLENTGELFF
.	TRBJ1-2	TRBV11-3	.	TGTGCCAGCAGCTTATCAACGGGAGACGGCTACACCTTC	CASSLSTGDGYTF
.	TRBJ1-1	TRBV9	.	TGTGCCAGCAGCGCCCTGGGGAGGAACACTGAAGCTTTCTTT	CASSALGRNTEAFF
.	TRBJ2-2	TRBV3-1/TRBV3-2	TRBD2	TGTGCCAGCAGCCAAATTAGCGGGACCGGGGAGCTGTTTTTT	CASSQISGTGELFF
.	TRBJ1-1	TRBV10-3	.	TGTGCCATCAACCCGGGCGGGGTGCTGAACACTGAAGCTTTCTTT	CAINPGGVLNTEAFF
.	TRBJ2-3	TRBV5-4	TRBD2	TGTGCCAGCAGTAATGGGAAACTAGCGGGAAGCACAGATACGCAGTATTTT	CASSNGKLAGSTDTQYF